This T cell receptor beta chain emerged from a study of T cells after yellow fever vaccination. A remark on this clonotype: Antigen: not known.

For TCR, cDNA came from 5'RACE template switching, which added a universal primer site and UMIs. TCRdb re-called the 5' RACE reads through MiXCR, storing one row per CDR3 protein. The sample yields approximately 170,000 distinct CDR3 sequences, about 11% seen once. Study results and caveats: A small share of clonotypes appeared in both CD4 and CD8 compartments. A large majority of primary-vaccination clones showed up again after the booster (around 96% CD4, roughly 91% CD8). Any FACS-sorted repertoire could hold abundant clonotypes that contaminate it from the bulk population.

This TCR derives from a man aged 18-30 years who received the YFV17D yellow fever vaccine. Sequencing was performed on CD8+ T cells sorted from PBMCs, taken 15 days after the yellow fever booster vaccination.

CDR3 region: CASSQDAGFGSYEQYV. Written as DNA, the CDR3 is TGTGCCAGCAGCCAAGATGCAGGGTTCGGGTCCTACGAGCAGTACGTC. V and J are TRBV4-2 and TRBJ2-7; TRBD1 might be the D (5 bases). This CDR3 has 16 amino acids. Germline V lookup: CDR1 LGHNA, CDR2 YNFKEQ. Trimming removed 0 bases from V and 1 base from J, with 13 bases in between.